Presented here are 14 T cell receptor beta chains from one specimen sequenced in a study of shared clonotypes between healthy human individuals. Clones were read by immunoSEQ multiplex PCR, and TCRdb kept only the in-frame ones, dropping some. In the table there are over a million clones, approximately 98.5% of which are singletons. Sequencing was performed on naive CD4+ T cells sorted from blood. The subset was: CD45RA+ positively selected. The receptors stem from a man between 25 and 39 years old in good health.

The chain is built from TRBV9 and TRBJ2-1; D is perhaps TRBD2 (6 bases). Germline CDR1 and CDR2: SGDLS and YYNGEE. The CDR3 has 17 residues. V lost 1 base and J lost 2, with 16 bases in between. CDR3 in amino acids: CASSVKPIIAAYNEQFF. CDR3 nucleotides: TGTGCCAGCAGCGTAAAACCCATTATAGCGGCCTACAATGAGCAGTTCTTC.

The V gene is TRBV7-3, the J gene TRBJ2-7, with TRBD2 matching over 9 bases. V shed 5 bases, J shed 10 bases, and the junction held 9 bases outside the gene matches. This CDR3 is 13 amino acids long. CDR1 and CDR2 (germline): SGHTA, FQGTGA. The CDR3 sequence is CASSPSSSGEQYF. The CDR3, as DNA: TGTGCCAGCAGCCCGTCATCTAGCGGGGAACAGTACTTC.

The chain employs TRBV9 and TRBJ2-1; 9 bases are a match to TRBD2. Germline loops: CDR1 SGDLS, CDR2 YYNGEE. This CDR3 region has 16 residues. With 0 bases clipped from V and 5 bases from J, the junction kept 6 bases outside the gene matches. In DNA, the CDR3 is TGTGCCAGCAGCGTAGGATCTAGCGGGAAGAACAATGAGCAGTTCTTC. It translates to CASSVGSSGKNNEQFF.

The genes are TRBV5-4 and TRBJ2-5; 7 positions agree with TRBD1. Trimming took 5 bases from V and 3 from J; bases not matched to a gene: 4. Per the germline V gene, CDR1 is SGHNT and CDR2 is YYREEE (reference sequence). The CDR3 has 13 residues. In DNA form, the CDR3 reads TGTGCCAGCAGGACAGGGCCGAAAGAGACCCAGTACTTC. Its translation: CASRTGPKETQYF. Supplemented by reference TRBV5-4 and TRBJ2-5, the full variable domain reads ETGVTQSPTHLIKTRGQQVTLRCSSQSGHNTVSWYQQALGQGPQFIFQYYREEENGRGNFPPRFSGLQFPNYSSELNVNALELDDSALYLCASRTGPKETQYFGPGTRLLVL.

CDR3 coding DNA: TGTGCCAGCAGAAAACAGCCTACGGTATCGGACGAGCAGTACTTC. Encoded protein: CASRKQPTVSDEQYF. The chain uses TRBV6-6 and TRBJ2-7, with D uncertain. Trimming left V 6 bases short and J 5 bases short, with 20 bases between. Germline CDR1 reads MNHNY; CDR2 reads SVGAGI (reference sequence). The CDR3 is 15 residues long.

The chain employs TRBV28 and TRBJ1-2; possibly TRBD1 for D (6 bases). Germline V gene sequence: CDR1 MDHEN, CDR2 SYDVKM. The V end lost 7 bases, the J end lost 6 bases, and 15 bases lay between the germline ends. This CDR3 has 13 residues. The CDR3 sequence is CASTLGGRNGYTF. CDR3 sequence (DNA): TGTGCCAGCACCTTGGGGGGCAGAAATGGCTACACCTTC.

J is TRBJ2-2 and V is TRBV11-3; D is ambiguous. CDR1 is SGHNT, CDR2 YENEEA, per germline. The ends were cut back, 1 base at V and 8 bases at J, with 5 bases in the middle. The CDR3 loop spans 12 amino acids. The CDR3 reads CASSLGSGELFF. CDR3 nucleotides: TGTGCCAGCAGCTTAGGGTCTGGGGAGCTGTTTTTT.

The rearrangement links TRBV5-1 to TRBJ2-1; D call uncertain. Germline V CDR1 and CDR2: SGHRS, YFSETQ. The CDR3 covers 15 residues. Deletions cut 0 bases from V and 8 bases from J, with 15 bases between. CDR3 region: CASSLDWAGIDEQFF. The CDR3 DNA reads as TGCGCCAGCAGCTTGGATTGGGCAGGTATAGATGAGCAGTTCTTC.

The rearrangement links TRBV7-8 to TRBJ1-3; no reliable D call. The germline CDR1 and CDR2 sequences are SGHVS and FQNEAQ. The CDR3 is 16 amino acids. V was shortened by 2 bases and J by 0 bases, with 11 bases between the two germline ends. This chain's CDR3 is CASSLRSGDSGNTIYF. CDR3 coding DNA: TGTGCCAGCAGCTTAAGGAGCGGCGACTCTGGAAACACCATATATTTT.

The rearrangement joins TRBV5-3 to TRBJ2-7; D perhaps matches TRBD2 (6 bases). TRBV5-3 is an ORF for which the function is uncertain. V lost 4 bases, J lost 3 bases, and 14 bases lay in between. The length of the CDR3 is 14 residues. The DNA for the CDR3 is TGTGCCAGAAGCGGGGACTCCCGTGACTACGAGCAGTACTTC. Translating gives CARSGDSRDYEQYF.

This rearrangement joins TRBV18 to TRBJ1-3; 7 bases are shared with TRBD1. The ends lost 2 bases at V and 4 bases at J; junction bases unmatched: 8. Germline-derived CDR1 and CDR2 are KGHSH and LQKENI. CDR3 length: 16 residues. This chain's CDR3 is CASSPNHGTAGNTIYF. CDR3 nucleotide sequence: TGTGCCAGCTCACCAAACCACGGGACAGCGGGAAACACCATATATTTT.

The V and J genes are TRBV18 and TRBJ1-1; 9 nucleotides align to TRBD1. The CDR3 sequence is 11 residues long. With V trimmed by 6 bases and J by 8 bases, 1 base remained unmatched. The V gene's germline CDR1 is KGHSH and CDR2 LQKENI. CDR3 sequence (DNA): TGTGCCAGCTCGGACAGGGGCGAAGCTTTCTTT. It encodes CASSDRGEAFF. The entire variable domain, with the rest obtained from reference TRBV18 and TRBJ1-1, is as follows: NAGVMQNPRHLVRRRGQEARLRCSPMKGHSHVYWYRQLPEEGLKFMVYLQKENIIDESGMPKERFSAEFPKEGPSILRIQQVVRGDSAAYFCASSDRGEAFFGQGTRLTVV.

V and J are TRBV2 and TRBJ2-1, with 12 bases that match TRBD2. The CDR3 contains 15 residues. Trimming at V came to 1 base and at J to 9 bases, leaving 4 bases not matched to a gene. Germline V gives CDR1 SNHLY, CDR2 FYNNEI. As DNA, the CDR3 is TGTGCCAGCAGTGAAGGACTAGCGGGAGCTATTGAGCAGTTCTTC. It yields the protein CASSEGLAGAIEQFF.

The DNA for the CDR3 is TGCGCCAGCAGCTTGGTTGGAGGGAGGGGTGTTGGTACGCAGTATTTT. This translates into CASSLVGGRGVGTQYF. The chain employs TRBV5-1 and TRBJ2-3, with 7 bases fitting TRBD2. J gave up 8 bases and V 0 bases, and 12 bases lay outside the gene matches. Germline lookup yields CDR1 SGHRS and CDR2 YFSETQ. This CDR3 region has 16 residues.